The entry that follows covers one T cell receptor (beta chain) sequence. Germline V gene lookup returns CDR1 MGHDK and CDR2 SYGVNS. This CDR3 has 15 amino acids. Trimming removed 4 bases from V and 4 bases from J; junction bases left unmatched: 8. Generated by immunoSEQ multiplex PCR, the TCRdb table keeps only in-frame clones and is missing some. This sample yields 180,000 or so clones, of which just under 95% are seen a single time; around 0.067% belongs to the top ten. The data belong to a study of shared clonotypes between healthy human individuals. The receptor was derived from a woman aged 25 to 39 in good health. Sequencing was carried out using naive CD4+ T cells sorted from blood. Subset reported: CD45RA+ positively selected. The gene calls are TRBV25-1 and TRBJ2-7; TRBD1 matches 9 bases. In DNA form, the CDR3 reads TGTGCCAGCAGTGCCCCCGGGACAGGGAAATACGAGCAGTACTTC. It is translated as CASSAPGTGKYEQYF.